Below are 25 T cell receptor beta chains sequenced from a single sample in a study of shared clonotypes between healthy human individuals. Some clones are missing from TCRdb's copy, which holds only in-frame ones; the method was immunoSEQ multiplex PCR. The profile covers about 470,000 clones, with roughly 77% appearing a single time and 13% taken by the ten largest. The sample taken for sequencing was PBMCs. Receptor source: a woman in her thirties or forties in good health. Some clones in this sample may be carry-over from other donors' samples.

CDR3 in DNA: TGTGCCAGCAGCTTAGGGTACGGGACAGCCACTGAAGCTTTCTTT. This sequence encodes CASSLGYGTATEAFF. This chain uses TRBV5-8 with TRBJ1-1; 7 bases map to TRBD1. This CDR3 contains 15 residues. Per germline, CDR1 SGHTS and CDR2 YDEGEE. V gave up 2 bases and J gave up 4 bases; unmatched junction bases: 8.

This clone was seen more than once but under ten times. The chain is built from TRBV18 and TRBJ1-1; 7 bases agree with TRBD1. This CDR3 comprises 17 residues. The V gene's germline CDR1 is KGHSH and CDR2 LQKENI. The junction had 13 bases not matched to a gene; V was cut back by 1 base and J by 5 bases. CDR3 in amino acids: CASSPRYTTGRLTEAFF. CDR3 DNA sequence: TGTGCCAGCTCACCACGGTATACGACAGGGAGGTTGACTGAAGCTTTCTTT.

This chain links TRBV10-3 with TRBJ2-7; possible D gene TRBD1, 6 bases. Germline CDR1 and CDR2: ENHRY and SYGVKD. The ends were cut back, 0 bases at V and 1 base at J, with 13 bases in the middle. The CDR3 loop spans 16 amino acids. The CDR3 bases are TGTGCCATCAGTGAGTCCGGCTGGGACACTTCCTACGAGCAGTACTTC. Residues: CAISESGWDTSYEQYF.

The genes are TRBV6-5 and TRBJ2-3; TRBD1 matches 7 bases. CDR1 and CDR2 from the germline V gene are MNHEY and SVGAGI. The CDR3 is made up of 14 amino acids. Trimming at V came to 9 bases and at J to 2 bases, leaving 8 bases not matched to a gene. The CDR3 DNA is TGTGCCAGGAATAACAGGGGCAACACAGATACGCAGTATTTT. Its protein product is CARNNRGNTDTQYF.

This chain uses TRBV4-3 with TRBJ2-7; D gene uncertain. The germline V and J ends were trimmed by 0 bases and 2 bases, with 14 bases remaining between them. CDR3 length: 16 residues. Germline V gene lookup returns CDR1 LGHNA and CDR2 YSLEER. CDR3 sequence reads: CASSQDRPHPAYEQYF. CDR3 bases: TGCGCCAGCAGCCAAGATCGGCCTCACCCTGCCTACGAGCAGTACTTC.

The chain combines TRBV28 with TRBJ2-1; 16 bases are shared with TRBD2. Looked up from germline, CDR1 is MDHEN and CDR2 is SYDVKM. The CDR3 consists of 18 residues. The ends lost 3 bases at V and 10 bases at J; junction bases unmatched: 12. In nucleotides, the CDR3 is TGTGCCAGCAGTTTGGGACTAGCGGGAGGGCCCCTTGCATGGGAGCAGTTCTTC. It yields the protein CASSLGLAGGPLAWEQFF.

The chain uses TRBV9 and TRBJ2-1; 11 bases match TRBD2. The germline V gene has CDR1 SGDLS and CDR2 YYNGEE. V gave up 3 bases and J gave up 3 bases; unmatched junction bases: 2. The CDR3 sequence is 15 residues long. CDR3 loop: CASSATSGSYNEQFF. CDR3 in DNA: TGTGCCAGCAGCGCTACTAGCGGGAGCTACAATGAGCAGTTCTTC.

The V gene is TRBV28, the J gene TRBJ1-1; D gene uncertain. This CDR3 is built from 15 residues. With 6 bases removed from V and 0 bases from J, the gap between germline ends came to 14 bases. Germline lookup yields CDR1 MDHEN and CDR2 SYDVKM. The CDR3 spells CASSYSETLNTEAFF. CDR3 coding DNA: TGTGCCAGCAGCTACAGTGAGACCTTGAACACTGAAGCTTTCTTT.

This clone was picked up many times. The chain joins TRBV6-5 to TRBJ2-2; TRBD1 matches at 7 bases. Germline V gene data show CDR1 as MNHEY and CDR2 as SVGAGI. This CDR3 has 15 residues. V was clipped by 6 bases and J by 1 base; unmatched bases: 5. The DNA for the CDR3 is TGTGCCAGCAGCCAACGGACAGGGAACACCGGGGAGCTGTTTTTT. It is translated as CASSQRTGNTGELFF.

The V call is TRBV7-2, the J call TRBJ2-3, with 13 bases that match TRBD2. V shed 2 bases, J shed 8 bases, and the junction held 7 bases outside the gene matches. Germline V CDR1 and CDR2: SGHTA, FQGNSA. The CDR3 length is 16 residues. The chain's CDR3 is CASSLRTSGSVVTQYF. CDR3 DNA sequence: TGTGCCAGCAGCTTAAGGACTAGCGGGAGCGTGGTTACGCAGTATTTT.

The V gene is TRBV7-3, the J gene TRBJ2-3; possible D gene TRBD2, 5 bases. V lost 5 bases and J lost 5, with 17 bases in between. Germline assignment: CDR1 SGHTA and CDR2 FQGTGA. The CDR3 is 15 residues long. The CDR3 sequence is CASSQIGDGQDTQYF. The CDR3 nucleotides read TGTGCCAGCAGCCAGATCGGGGATGGCCAAGATACGCAGTATTTT. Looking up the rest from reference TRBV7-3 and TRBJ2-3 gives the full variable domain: GAGVSQTPSNKVTEKGKYVELRCDPISGHTALYWYRQSLGQGPEFLIYFQGTGAADDSGLPNDRFFAVRPEGSVSTLKIQRTERGDSAVYLCASSQIGDGQDTQYFGPGTRLTVL.

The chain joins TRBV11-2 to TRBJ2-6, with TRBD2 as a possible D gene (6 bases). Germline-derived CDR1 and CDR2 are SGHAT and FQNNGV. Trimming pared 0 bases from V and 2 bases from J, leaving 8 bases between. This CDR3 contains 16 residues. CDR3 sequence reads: CASSLDPGAGANVLTF. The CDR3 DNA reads TGTGCCAGCAGCTTAGATCCGGGGGCTGGGGCCAACGTCCTGACTTTC.

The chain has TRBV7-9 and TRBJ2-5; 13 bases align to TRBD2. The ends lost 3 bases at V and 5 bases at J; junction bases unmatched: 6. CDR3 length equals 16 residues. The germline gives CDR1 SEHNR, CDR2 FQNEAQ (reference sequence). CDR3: CASSFRTSGSPETQYF. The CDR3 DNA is TGTGCCAGCAGCTTCCGGACTAGCGGGAGTCCGGAGACCCAGTACTTC.

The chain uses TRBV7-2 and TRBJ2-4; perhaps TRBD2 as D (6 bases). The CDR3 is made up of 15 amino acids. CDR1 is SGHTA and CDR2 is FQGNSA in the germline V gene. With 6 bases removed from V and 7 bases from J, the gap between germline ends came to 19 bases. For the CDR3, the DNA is TGTGCCAGCAGACGGGACTTAACATCGGGGAACATTCAGTACTTC. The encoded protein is CASRRDLTSGNIQYF.

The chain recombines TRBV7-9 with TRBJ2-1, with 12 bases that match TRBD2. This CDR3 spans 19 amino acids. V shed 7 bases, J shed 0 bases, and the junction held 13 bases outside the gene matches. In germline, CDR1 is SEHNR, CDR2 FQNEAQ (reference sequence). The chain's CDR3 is CASTSVGLAGNSSYNEQFF. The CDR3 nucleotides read TGTGCCAGCACCTCTGTCGGACTAGCGGGGAATAGCTCCTACAATGAGCAGTTCTTC.

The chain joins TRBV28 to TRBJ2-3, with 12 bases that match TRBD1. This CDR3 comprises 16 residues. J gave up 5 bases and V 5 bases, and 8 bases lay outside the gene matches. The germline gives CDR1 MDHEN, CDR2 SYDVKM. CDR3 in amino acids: CASSLQGTGGLDTQYF. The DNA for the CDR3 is TGTGCCAGCAGTCTCCAAGGGACAGGGGGCTTAGATACGCAGTATTTT.

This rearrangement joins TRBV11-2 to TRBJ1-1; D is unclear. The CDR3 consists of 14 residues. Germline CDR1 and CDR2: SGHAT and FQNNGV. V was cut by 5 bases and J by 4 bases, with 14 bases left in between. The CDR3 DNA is TGTGCCAGCAGCCCATTGGGCCGGGGCACTGAAGCTTTCTTT. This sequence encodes CASSPLGRGTEAFF.

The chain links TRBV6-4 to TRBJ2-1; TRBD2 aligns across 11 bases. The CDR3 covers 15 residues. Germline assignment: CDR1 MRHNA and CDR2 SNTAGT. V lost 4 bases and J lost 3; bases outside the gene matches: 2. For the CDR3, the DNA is TGTGCCAGCAGTGCGACTAGCGGGGACTACAATGAGCAGTTCTTC. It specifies CASSATSGDYNEQFF.

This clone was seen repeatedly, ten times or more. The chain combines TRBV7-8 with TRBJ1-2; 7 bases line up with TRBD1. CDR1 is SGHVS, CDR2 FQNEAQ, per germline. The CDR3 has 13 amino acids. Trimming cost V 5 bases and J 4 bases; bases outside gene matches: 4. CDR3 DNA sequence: TGTGCCAGCAGCCAAGGGGGCAGCTATGGCTACACCTTC. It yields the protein CASSQGGSYGYTF.

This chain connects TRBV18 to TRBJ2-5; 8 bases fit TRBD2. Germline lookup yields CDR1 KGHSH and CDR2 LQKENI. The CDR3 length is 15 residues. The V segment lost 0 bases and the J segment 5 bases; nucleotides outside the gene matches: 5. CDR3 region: CASSPPGLAKETQYF. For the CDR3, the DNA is TGTGCCAGCTCACCACCCGGACTAGCAAAGGAGACCCAGTACTTC.

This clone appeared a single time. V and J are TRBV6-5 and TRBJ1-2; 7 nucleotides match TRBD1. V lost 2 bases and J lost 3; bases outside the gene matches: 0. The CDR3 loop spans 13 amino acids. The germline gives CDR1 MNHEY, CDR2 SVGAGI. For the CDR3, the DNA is TGTGCCAGCAGTTACGACAGGGACTATGGCTACACCTTC. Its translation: CASSYDRDYGYTF.

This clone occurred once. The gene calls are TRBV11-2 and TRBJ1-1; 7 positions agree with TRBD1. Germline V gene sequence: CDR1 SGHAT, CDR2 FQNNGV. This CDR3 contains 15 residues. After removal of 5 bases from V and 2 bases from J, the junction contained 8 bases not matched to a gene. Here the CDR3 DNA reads TGTGCCAGCAGCGCACCGGGACAGAATAACACTGAAGCTTTCTTT. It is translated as CASSAPGQNNTEAFF. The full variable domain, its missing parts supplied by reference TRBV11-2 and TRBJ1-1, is EAGVAQSPRYKIIEKRQSVAFWCNPISGHATLYWYQQILGQGPKLLIQFQNNGVVDDSQLPKDRFSAERLKGVDSTLKIQPAKLEDSAVYLCASSAPGQNNTEAFFGQGTRLTVV.

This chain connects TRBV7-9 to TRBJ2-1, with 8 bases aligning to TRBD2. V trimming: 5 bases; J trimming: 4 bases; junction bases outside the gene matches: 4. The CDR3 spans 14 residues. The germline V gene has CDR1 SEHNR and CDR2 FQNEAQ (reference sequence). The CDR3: CASSRLALYNEQFF. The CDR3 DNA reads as TGTGCCAGCAGCCGACTAGCGCTTTACAATGAGCAGTTCTTC. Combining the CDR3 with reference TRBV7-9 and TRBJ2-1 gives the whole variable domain DTGVSQNPRHKITKRGQNVTFRCDPISEHNRLYWYRQTLGQGPEFLTYFQNEAQLEKSRLLSDRFSAERPKGSFSTLEIQRTEQGDSAMYLCASSRLALYNEQFFGPGTRLTVL.

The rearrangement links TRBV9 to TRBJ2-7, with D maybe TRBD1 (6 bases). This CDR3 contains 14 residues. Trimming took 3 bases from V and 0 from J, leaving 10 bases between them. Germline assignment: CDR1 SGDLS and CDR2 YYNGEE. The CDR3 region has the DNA TGTGCCAGCAGCGCCGGGACAACCTCCTACGAGCAGTACTTC. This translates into CASSAGTTSYEQYF.

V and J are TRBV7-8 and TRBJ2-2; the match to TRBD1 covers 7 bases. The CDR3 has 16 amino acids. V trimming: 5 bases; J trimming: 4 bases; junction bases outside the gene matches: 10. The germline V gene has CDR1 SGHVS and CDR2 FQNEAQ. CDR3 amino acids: CASSPLTGLITGELFF. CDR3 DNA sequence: TGTGCCAGCAGCCCCCTGACAGGGCTTATCACCGGGGAGCTGTTTTTT.